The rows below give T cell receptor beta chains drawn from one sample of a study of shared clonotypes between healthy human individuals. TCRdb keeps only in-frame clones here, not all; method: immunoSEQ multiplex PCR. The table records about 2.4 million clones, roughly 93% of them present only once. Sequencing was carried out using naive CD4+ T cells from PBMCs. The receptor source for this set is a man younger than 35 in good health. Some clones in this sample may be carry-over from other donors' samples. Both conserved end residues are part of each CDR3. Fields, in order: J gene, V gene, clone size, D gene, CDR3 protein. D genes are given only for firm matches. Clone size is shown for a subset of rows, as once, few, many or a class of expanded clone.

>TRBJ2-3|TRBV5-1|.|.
CASSSSMPRTDTQYF
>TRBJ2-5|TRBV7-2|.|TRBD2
CASSRGVQGGAETQYF
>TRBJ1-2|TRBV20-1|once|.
CSVGQLYGYTF
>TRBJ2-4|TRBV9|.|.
CASSVGGSLAKNIQYF
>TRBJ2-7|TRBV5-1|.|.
CARVDGKQYF
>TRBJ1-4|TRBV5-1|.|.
CASSKTNEKLFF
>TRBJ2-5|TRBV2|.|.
CASSALARQETQYF
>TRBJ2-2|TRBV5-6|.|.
CASSHKDRSMTGELFF
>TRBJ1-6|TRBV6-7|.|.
CASIVTSPPLHF
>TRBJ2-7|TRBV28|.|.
CASTSPRLAYEQYF
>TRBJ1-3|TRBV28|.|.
CASSGGTGNTIYF
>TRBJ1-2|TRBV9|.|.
CASSPQGNYGYTF
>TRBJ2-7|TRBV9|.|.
CASSAGYLDEQYF
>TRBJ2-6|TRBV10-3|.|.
CAISDGRNNVLTF
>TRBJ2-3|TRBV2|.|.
CASTGPTSTDTQYF
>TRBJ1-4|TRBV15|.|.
CATSRDGGDNEKLFF
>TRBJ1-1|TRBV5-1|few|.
CASSLLVNTEAFF
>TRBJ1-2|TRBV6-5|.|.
CASSYSMVANYGYTF
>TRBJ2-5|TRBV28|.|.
CASSFWQGQTQYF
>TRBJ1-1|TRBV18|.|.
CASSWKLMNTEAFF
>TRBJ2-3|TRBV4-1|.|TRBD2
CASSQVLAGGGDTQYF
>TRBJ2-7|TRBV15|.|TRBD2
CATSRPGTSGRHEQYF
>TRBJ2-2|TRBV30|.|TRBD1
CACNPPGTGNTGELFF
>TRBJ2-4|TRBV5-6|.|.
CASSLVGEAKNIQYF
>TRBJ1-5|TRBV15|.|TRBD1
CATSTGGNQPQHF
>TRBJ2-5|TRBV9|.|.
CASSVGPGDSQETQYF
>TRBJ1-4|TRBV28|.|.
CASGRGDLEKLFF
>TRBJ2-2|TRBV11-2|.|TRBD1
CASSWDRMNTGELFF
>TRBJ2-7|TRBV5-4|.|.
CASSRPGSYEQYF
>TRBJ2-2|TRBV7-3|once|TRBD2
CASSLIAGGNTGELFF
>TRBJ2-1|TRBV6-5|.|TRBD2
CASRPASGRDNEQFF
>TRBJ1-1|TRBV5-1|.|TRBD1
CASSPGGGGTEAFF
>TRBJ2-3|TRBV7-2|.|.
CASSFGGLTDTQYF
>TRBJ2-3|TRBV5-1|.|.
CASSLAGVTYTDTQYF
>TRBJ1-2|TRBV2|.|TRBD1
CASSLDRGGYGYTF
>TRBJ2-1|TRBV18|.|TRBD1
CASSLAQPGQVMEQFF
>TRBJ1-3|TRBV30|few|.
CAWSQGVNTIYF
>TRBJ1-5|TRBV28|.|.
CASDPGEVRNQPQHF
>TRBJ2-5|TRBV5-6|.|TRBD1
CASSLYRGETQYF
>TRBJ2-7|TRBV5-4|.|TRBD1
CASSPGQGAHEQYF
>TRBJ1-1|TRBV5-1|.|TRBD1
CASSPQGGNTEAFF
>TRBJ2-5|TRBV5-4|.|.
CASSSTSGRETQYF
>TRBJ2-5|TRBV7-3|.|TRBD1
CASSFKTGGWETQYF
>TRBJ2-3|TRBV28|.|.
CASSLSGLGSTDTQYF
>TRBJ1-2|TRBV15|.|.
CATSRDLAGRSYGYTF
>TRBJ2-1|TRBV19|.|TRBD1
CASRDRDVYPEQFF
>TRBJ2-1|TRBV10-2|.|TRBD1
CASSEIGTGINEQFF
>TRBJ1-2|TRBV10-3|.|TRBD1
CATSPGQGDYGYTF
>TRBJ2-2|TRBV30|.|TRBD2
CAWSVWEAQRGTGELFF
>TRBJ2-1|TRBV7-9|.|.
CASSSLNEQFF
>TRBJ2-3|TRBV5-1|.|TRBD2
CASSLGDRHSPGLAGAPSTDTQYF
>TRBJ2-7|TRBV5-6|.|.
CASSRPFSAAEGVHEQYF
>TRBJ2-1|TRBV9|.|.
CASGAGGLGEQFF
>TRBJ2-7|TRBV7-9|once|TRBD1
CASSLGQGAYEQYF
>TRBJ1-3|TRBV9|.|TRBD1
CASSDGTGFGNTIYF